This TCR beta chain emerged from a study of cytomegalovirus exposure and HLA in healthy donors (dated by TCRdb to 2015 to 2018). Notes on the research overall: An earlier analysis of some 550 of the donors reported approximately 300 Gb of sequence data and 100 million to 130 million unique TCR beta sequences from roughly 180 million T cells. A few DR-DQ haplotypes were treated as single units for association and clustering because of strong linkage in the cohort. A later analysis re-examined previously published TCR beta repertoires from just over 650 donors and added high-resolution HLA genotyping to investigate patterns of TCR occurrence. The aim of the study was to test whether cataloging public T cell receptors could identify signatures of past pathogen exposure. Every discovery cohort repertoire had been produced on one sequencing platform. Along with the roughly 670-subject first cohort, a separate validation cohort of around 110 different subjects was used. In the later analysis, no new phenotypic data were used to find candidate immune exposures; instead, reliance was placed on TCR beta sequences and their occurrence across donors. Of the 350 to 450 genotyped donors, 65% to 90% were placed in the genetic ancestry cluster associated with self-reported Caucasian donors. To predict cytomegalovirus infection status, the study brought together high-throughput TCR immunosequencing, statistical association of individual TCRs with disease status, and machine learning. The study used immunosequencing to profile the T cell repertoires of several hundred subjects and linked those repertoires to cytomegalovirus serostatus. An early release that covered fewer than 800 HLA-typed donors contained 250 to 350 gigabases of sequencing data and around 80 million unique TCR sequences. Typing coverage varied by locus: roughly 620-640 donors for A, B, C, DRB1 and DQB1; roughly 510 for DQA1; about 570 for DPA1; approximately 490 for DPB1. HLA typing covered class I and class II loci at four-digit resolution. A later genetic analysis took genome-wide SNP genotypes for about three fifths of the 666 donors and used that subset as a discovery cohort. In an earlier analysis of roughly 540 of the donors, high-throughput TCR beta sequencing was used to judge whether each TCR beta V gene segment behaved as functional or pseudogenic. Donor age, sex, ethnicity and CMV serostatus were compiled together with the repertoire data. Across 300 to 500 genotyped donors of the cohort, an average of about 240,000 unique TCR beta nucleotide sequences per donor were sequenced, and 15% to 20% of those sequences were non-productive.

Points the paper makes about the study in general: According to a later analysis, most CMV-associated TCR beta chains appeared to be HLA-restricted, and the HLA associations seemed to be driven largely by CMV exposure. In a later analysis, several top co-occurrence clusters were reported to appear linked to parvovirus B19, influenza, CMV and Epstein-Barr virus. A cluster of highly shared sequence variants was judged likely to represent a technical artifact of the sequencing pipeline. According to a later analysis, TCR association rates differed among HLA loci, with DRB1 alleles showing the most associated TCRs and HLA-C alleles showing the fewest. The authors suggested that the approach could potentially be generalized to other disease states and immunological phenotypes. Because HLA typing was missing for some donors at each locus, association tests included only the typed subset. While some public TCRs were present in many individuals, most TCR sequences turned up only very rarely across donors. CMV serostatus was the only immune exposure information available for the cohort. V-gene and J-gene trimming of TCR beta chains was associated with a missense DCLRE1C variant in a later genetic analysis, and the association was replicated in an independent cohort. The classifier was reported to diagnose cytomegalovirus status with high specificity and sensitivity in both the original and validation cohorts. In a later analysis, about 17,000 TCR beta sequences were associated with specific HLA alleles at a false discovery rate of 0.05. Correlated functional status among segregating V segments might reflect linkage disequilibrium, but an unknown experimental factor could not be ruled out. Sequencing depth was assumed to be roughly uniform across donors in the presence/absence analyses, though that assumption may not hold. A later genetic analysis reported fewer N-insertions in productive TCRs among donors in an Asian-associated ancestry cluster than the roughly 700-donor mean. Strong co-occurrence of HLA alleles, especially DR and DQ, made assigning TCR associations to individual alleles difficult. In a later analysis, HLA-associated TCR beta chains showed more clonal expansion and lower generation probabilities than non-associated chains that were equally common. The study gave a list of under 200 TCR beta chains associated with cytomegalovirus. Three of the identified cytomegalovirus-associated TCR beta chains were confirmed in vitro to be specific for cytomegalovirus antigens. In this cohort, only TCR beta chains were sequenced, and detectable features were limited by the absence of alpha or paired-chain data. A further reported finding was that TCR beta sequences accurately predicted the HLA-A and HLA-B alleles for most subjects in the first cohort. An earlier analysis of several hundred of the donors showed that most TCR beta V segments appeared in productive rearrangements either about 90% or about 30% of the time, which broadly matched IMGT annotations. Some IMGT-functional V segments, including TRBV6-2 and TRBV6-3, could not be told apart with the 87-base-pair reads, so those segments were excluded. Because counts were too low, seventeen rarely observed V segments, including chromosome 9 orphons, were left out of the earlier analysis of approximately 580 of the donors.

Libraries were constructed by the immunoSEQ multiplex PCR assay. A mixture of 60 forward primers for TCR Vbeta segments and 13 reverse primers for TCR Jbeta segments was used in the multiplex PCR. The CDR3 region of rearranged TCR beta genes was amplified from genomic DNA with a multiplex PCR assay. The Illumina HiSeq System was used to sequence the amplified TCR beta libraries as 87-base-pair reads. Turning to the authors' computational methods: In a later analysis, 77 million or so unique TCR beta chains were counted across the 650 to 750 repertoires, and some 10 million of these chains were shared by at least two donors. A nearest-neighbor algorithm error-corrected the raw reads and collapsed the reads into unique sequences, merging closely related sequences to remove PCR and sequencing errors. V, D and J gene segments were assigned by aligning CDR3 sequences to IMGT reference sequences. For a sequence to be retained, a match of at least six nucleotides was required to both a V gene segment and a J gene segment. A rearrangement was called productive if the CDR3 had no stop codons and remained in frame with V and J, and every other rearrangement was called non-productive. Following IMGT convention, CDR3 was defined as the stretch from the second conserved V-encoded cysteine up to the conserved J-encoded phenylalanine. In an earlier analysis of approximately 500 of the donors, sequences lacking an unambiguous match to a single V gene segment were excluded. An earlier analysis of a few hundred of the donors classified V segments as functional when productive rearrangements were above 56.7% and as segregating when the standard deviation between donors was above 5%. To diagnose cytomegalovirus status from the catalog of TCR beta chain sequences, a statistical classification framework was built. In a later analysis, V and J genes were assigned by comparing TCR nucleotide sequences against IMGT/GENE-DB human TR gene sequences. In a later analysis, CDR3 sequences and most-parsimonious VDJ recombination scenarios were assigned using the TCRdist pipeline. In a later analysis, each TCR beta chain was defined by its CDR3 amino acid sequence together with its V-gene family, and reads lacking a unique V-gene family were excluded. To address suspected cross-contamination and a sequencing artifact, a later analysis removed around 600 highly shared, low-generation-probability nucleotide sequences. In a later analysis, a clonal expansion index for each public chain was calculated from normalized within-repertoire ranks of inferred template counts. In a later analysis, generation probabilities were computed using a VDJ recombination model fitted to out-of-frame rearrangements, and the results were checked against IGoR. Hypergeometric tests were used in a later analysis to score TCR-TCR, TCR-HLA and TCR-CMV co-occurrence, with a repertoire-size bias correction applied to the TCR pairs. In a later analysis, false discovery rates were estimated by permuting HLA or CMV assignments 20 times. In a later analysis, co-occurring TCRs were grouped using DBSCAN, with TCRdist sequence similarity added in when clustering inside HLA-allele-positive subsets. Repertoires with fewer than 30,000 or more than 120,000 public chains were left out of co-occurrence clustering, as were a handful of repertoires with anomalous nucleotide sharing. This immuneACCESS table, as held by TCRdb, lists in-frame sequences with V and J called but not all clones. Of the missing ones, under half trace to an unresolved V gene in checked studies; the others have no known cause. The V and J calls and the clone size are those of that table, but D and trimming were determined from the DNA. Within this sample are more than 95,000 clones, with 13% to 15% of them counted one time only. The ten largest make up 0.8% to 0.95% of the sample.

Remarks on this clone: No antigen is known for it. There are no base qualities to consult, and no much larger clone falls within one base.

At the junction V is shortened by 4 bases and J by 0 bases; bases outside the gene matches: 10. CDR3 length: 17 amino acids, cysteine to phenylalanine. Just the 51-base CDR3 DNA is kept, in frame starting at base 1. From the germline V gene, CDR1 is MGHRA and CDR2 is YSYEKL. The cohort comprised 710 or so healthy bone marrow donors. All cohort members were sampled while nominally healthy, although unrecorded immune exposures were likely present. The donor was CMV seronegative and was included in the group of a few hundred seronegative cohort members. Every donor gave a peripheral blood sample, and the peripheral blood mononuclear cells from that sample were used for TCR beta sequencing. Genomic DNA extraction from the blood cell samples was performed with the Qiagen DNeasy Blood Extraction Kit.

The specimen sequenced was PBMCs. The TCR was taken from a female donor in good health and CMV-seronegative. The V and J genes are TRBV4-1 and TRBJ2-7; 9 bases in the middle match TRBD2. The DNA reads as follows: TGCGCCAGCAGCCCGGGGGGGGCTAGCGGGGTCTCCTACGAGCAGTACTTC. This codes for CASSPGGASGVSYEQYF.